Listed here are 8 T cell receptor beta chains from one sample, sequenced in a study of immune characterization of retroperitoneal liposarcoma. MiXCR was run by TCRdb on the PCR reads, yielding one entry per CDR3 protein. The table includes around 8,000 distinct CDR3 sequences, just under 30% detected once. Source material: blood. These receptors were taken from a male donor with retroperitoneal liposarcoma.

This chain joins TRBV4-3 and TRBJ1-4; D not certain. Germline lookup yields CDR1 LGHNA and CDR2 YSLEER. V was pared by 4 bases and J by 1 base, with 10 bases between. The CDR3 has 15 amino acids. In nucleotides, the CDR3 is TGCGCCAGCAGCCCTATTGGGTTAACTAATGAAAAACTGTTTTTT. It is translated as CASSPIGLTNEKLFF.

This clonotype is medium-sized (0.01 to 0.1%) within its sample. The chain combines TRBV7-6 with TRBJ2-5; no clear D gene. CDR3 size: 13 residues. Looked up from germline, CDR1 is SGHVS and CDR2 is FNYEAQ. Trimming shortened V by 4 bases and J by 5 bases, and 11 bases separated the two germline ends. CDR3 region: CASSSNLGETQYF. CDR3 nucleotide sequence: TGTGCCAGCAGCTCAAACCTAGGGGAGACCCAGTACTTC. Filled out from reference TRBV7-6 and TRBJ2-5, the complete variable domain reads GAGVSQSPRYKVTKRGQDVALRCDPISGHVSLYWYRQALGQGPEFLTYFNYEAQQDKSGLPNDRFSAERPEGSISTLTIQRTEQRDSAMYRCASSSNLGETQYFGPGTRLLVL.

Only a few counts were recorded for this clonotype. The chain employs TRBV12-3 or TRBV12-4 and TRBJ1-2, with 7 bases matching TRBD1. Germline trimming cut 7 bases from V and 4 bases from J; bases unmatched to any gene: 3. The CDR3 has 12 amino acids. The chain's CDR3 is CASTRDSYGYTF. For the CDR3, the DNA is TGTGCCAGCACACGGGACAGCTATGGCTACACCTTC.

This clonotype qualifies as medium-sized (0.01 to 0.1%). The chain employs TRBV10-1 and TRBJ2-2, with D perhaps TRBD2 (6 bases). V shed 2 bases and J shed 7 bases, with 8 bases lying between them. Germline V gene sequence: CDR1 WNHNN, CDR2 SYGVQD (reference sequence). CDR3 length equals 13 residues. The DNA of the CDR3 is TGCGCCAGCAGTGAGGGGGGGTACGGGGAGCTGTTTTTT. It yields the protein CASSEGGYGELFF.

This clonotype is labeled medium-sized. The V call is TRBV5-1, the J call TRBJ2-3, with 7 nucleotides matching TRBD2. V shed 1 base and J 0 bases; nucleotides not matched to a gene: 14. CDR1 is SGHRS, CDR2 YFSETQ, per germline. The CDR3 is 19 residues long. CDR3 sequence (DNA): TGCGCCAGCAGCTTGCGGGATAGCGGGTACGCTTCTAGCACAGATACGCAGTATTTT. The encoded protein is CASSLRDSGYASSTDTQYF.

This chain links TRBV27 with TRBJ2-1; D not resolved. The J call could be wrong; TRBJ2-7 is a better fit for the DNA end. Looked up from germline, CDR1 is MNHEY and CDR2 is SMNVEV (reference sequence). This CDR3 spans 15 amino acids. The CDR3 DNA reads TGTGCCAGCAGTTTATCGAGAGCCTCCTACAATGAGCAGTACTTC. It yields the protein CASSLSRASYNEQYF.

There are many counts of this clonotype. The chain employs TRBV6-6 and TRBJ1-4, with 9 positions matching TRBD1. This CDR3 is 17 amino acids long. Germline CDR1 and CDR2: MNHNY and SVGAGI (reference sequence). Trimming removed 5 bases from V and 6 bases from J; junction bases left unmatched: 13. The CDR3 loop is CASSQRDRVGGDEKLFF. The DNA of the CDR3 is TGTGCCAGCAGTCAGCGGGACAGGGTGGGAGGCGATGAAAAACTGTTTTTT.

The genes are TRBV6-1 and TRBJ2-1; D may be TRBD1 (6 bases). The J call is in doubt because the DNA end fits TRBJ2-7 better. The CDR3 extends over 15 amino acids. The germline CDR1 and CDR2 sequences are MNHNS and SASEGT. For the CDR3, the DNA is TGTGCCAGCAGTGAAGCGACAGGCGACTCCTACGAGCAGTACTTC. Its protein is CASSEATGDSYEQYF.